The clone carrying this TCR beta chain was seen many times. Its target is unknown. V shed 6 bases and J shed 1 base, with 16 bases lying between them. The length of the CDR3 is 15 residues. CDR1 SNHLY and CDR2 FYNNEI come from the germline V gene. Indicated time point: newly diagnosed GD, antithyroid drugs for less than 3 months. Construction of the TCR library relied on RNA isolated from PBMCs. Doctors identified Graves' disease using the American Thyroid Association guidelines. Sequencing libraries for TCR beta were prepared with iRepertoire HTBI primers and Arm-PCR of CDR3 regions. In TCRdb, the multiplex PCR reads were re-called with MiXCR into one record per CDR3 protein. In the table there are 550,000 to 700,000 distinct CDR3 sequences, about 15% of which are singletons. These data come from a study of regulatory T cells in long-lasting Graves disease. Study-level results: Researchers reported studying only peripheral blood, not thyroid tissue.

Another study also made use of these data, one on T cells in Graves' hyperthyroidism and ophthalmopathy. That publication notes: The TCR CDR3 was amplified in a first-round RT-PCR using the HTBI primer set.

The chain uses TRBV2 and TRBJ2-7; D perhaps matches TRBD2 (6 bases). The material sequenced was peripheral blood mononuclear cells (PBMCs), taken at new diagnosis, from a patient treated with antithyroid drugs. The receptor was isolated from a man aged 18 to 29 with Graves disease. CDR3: CASREGTAQSYEQYF. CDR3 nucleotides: TGTGCCAGCAGGGAGGGTACGGCACAGTCCTACGAGCAGTACTTC.